The present T cell receptor (beta chain) was sequenced within a study of shared clonotypes between healthy human individuals. This clone was seen only a few times. CDR3 length: 15 residues. CDR1 is SNHLY, CDR2 FYNNEI, per germline. Between the trimmed V and J ends, which lost 8 bases and 0 bases, there was a span of 14 bases. Using immunoSEQ multiplex PCR, the repertoire was profiled, and TCRdb retains in-frame clones only, with some absent. The profile shows about 690,000 clones, about 90% of them singletons. The sample consisted of memory CD8+ T cells from PBMCs. Subset of the sample: CD45RO+ cells pooled with CCR7-negative TemRA cells. The receptor was isolated from a man younger than 30 in good health. Some clones in this sample may be carry-over from other donors' samples. The rearrangement joins TRBV2 to TRBJ2-1; no clear D. CDR3 sequence reads: CASQLDLSSYNEQFF. For the CDR3, the DNA is TGTGCCAGCCAGCTGGATTTGAGCTCCTACAATGAGCAGTTCTTC.